This paragraph reports one T cell receptor beta chain. The antigen remains unidentified. Investigators prepared the TCR beta libraries by applying iRepertoire HTBI primers and Arm-PCR of CDR3 regions. MiXCR, run by TCRdb on the multiplex PCR reads, gives a single entry per CDR3 protein. The data contain about 660,000 distinct CDR3 sequences, about 32% of them singletons. This entry comes from a study of regulatory T cells in long-lasting Graves disease. Broader study findings: Persistent disease was associated with favored TRBV28 usage and with favored use of TRBJ1-2 and TRBJ2-5.

Time point of the sample: persistent/refractory GD, antithyroid drugs over 5 years with positive TRAb. Preparation of the TCR library used RNA extracted from PBMCs. Staff drew roughly 10 milliliters of peripheral blood into EDTA tubes. J was trimmed by 4 bases and V by 5 bases; bases with no gene match: 23. This CDR3 is 19 amino acids long. Germline-derived CDR1 and CDR2 are SEHNR and FQNEAQ (reference sequence). The sequencing here drew on peripheral blood mononuclear cells (PBMCs), taken when the disease was refractory, from a patient treated with antithyroid drugs. The V gene is TRBV7-9, the J gene TRBJ2-7, with 7 bases fitting TRBD2. The sequence came from a female donor with Graves disease. CDR3 residues: CASSAGLGLGGSPGYEQYF. For the CDR3, the DNA is TGTGCCAGCAGCGCCGGACTGGGTTTGGGCGGGAGCCCCGGATACGAGCAGTACTTC.